Given below is one T cell receptor (beta chain) in context. The antigen is not known. The germline V and J ends were trimmed by 0 bases and 10 bases, with 10 bases remaining between them. CDR1 is MNHEY and CDR2 is SVGAGI in the germline V gene. The CDR3 totals 13 residues. This specimen belongs to a study of cytomegalovirus exposure and HLA in healthy donors. Across the study: Within the Caucasian-associated ancestry cluster were roughly 81% of the roughly 400 genotyped donors. Broader study findings: For cytomegalovirus status, the classifier reportedly gave diagnoses with high specificity and sensitivity. Common viral pathogens (according to a later analysis) appeared linked to several of the most significant clusters.

PCR amplification relied on 60 Vbeta primers (plus 13 Jbeta primers). Some clones are missing from TCRdb's copy, which holds only in-frame ones; the method was immunoSEQ multiplex PCR. The table lists over 120,000 clones, with around 0.96% in the top ten. This TCR was sampled from a male donor in good health and CMV-seronegative. The specimen sequenced was PBMCs. The gene calls are TRBV6-5 and TRBJ2-1; a weak D match, TRBD2 (5 bases). The chain's CDR3 is CASSYSPGWEQFF. The CDR3 DNA sequence: TGTGCCAGCAGTTACTCCCCGGGGTGGGAGCAGTTCTTC.